This TCR beta chain is drawn from a study of CD8 T cells in Susac syndrome. RNA totalling about 0.5 to 1 ug underwent reverse transcription with random hexamers. Each CDR3 protein gets one entry after TCRdb re-called the immunoSEQ multiplex PCR reads with MiXCR. The sample carries some 180,000 distinct CDR3 sequences, roughly 94% recorded once. As regards this clonotype: Its specificity is unknown.

Study-wide findings and caveats: Clonal expansion was absent from the CD4+ T cell repertoires in Susac syndrome.

Germline V gives CDR1 GTSNPN, CDR2 SVGIG (reference sequence). Trimming left V 2 bases short and J 6 bases short, with 13 bases between. The CDR3 contains 13 residues. The sample comprised CD4+ T cells from PBMCs. The gene calls are TRBV30 and TRBJ1-2, with D perhaps matching TRBD1 (6 bases). The receptor comes from a human donor with Susac syndrome. The CDR3 spells CAWSLRTDNGYTF. For the CDR3, the DNA is TGTGCCTGGAGTTTAAGGACAGACAATGGCTACACCTTC.